This T cell receptor beta chain was obtained from a study of T cell repertoires in cytomegalovirus infection. Study background: Public TCR beta signatures were indicative of both CMV infection and a matching HLA type. Findings of the study overall: Summed frequency of shared TCR beta families picked out CMV carriers who also had the relevant HLA.

TCRdb itself ran the reads through MiXCR, one entry per CDR3 protein. The repertoire holds roughly 500,000 distinct CDR3 sequences, with 25% to 35% as singletons. Points on this clonotype: The antigen is undetermined.

Germline CDR1 is LNHDA and CDR2 is SQIVND (reference sequence). There are 15 residues in the CDR3. Losses at the gene ends were 5 bases for V and 9 bases for J; bases not matched to a gene: 6. Material: cultured PBMCs, obtained from culture after CMV antigen stimulation. The genes are TRBV19 and TRBJ2-1; 14 bases map to TRBD2. The receptor was derived from a human donor in good health (CMV status not recorded). Some clones in this sample may be carry-over from other donors' samples. The CDR3 is CASSPRLAGGAEQFF. The CDR3 nucleotides read TGTGCCAGTAGTCCCCGACTAGCGGGAGGGGCTGAGCAGTTCTTC.